The clone carrying this T cell receptor beta chain was observed a handful of times. The antigen is unknown. Trimming removed 1 base from V and 7 bases from J, with 17 bases in between. Per the germline V gene, CDR1 is SGHRS and CDR2 is YFSETQ. CDR3 size: 16 residues. This sample is drawn from a study of response to subunit inactivated influenza vaccine. Study outcomes and limitations: The authors suggested that few new T cells are recruited per seasonal influenza vaccination.

One entry per CDR3 protein results from TCRdb running MiXCR on the RT-PCR reads. The data hold 700,000 to 800,000 distinct CDR3 sequences, with about 18% observed a single time. This sequence originates from a man aged 45 to 65 who received an inactivated influenza vaccine. The chain uses TRBV5-1 and TRBJ1-4; D unresolved. This material consisted of PBMCs from blood, taken about 5 days after vaccination. Here the CDR3 reads CASSLIGGFDGEKLFF. The DNA of the CDR3 is TGCGCCAGCAGCTTGATTGGAGGGTTCGACGGTGAAAAACTGTTTTTT.